Presented here are 4 T cell receptor beta chains from one specimen sequenced in a study of shared clonotypes between healthy human individuals. This table comes from immunoSEQ multiplex PCR, and its TCRdb copy is limited to in-frame clones, with some not included. The data contain about 2.1 million clones, 85% to 95% of them singletons. Naive CD8 cells were CD45RO-negative, positively selected for CCR7, excluding terminally differentiated effector memory CD45RA+ cells. Sequencing used naive CD8+ T cells from PBMCs. The receptors here all came from a man between 18 and 29 years old in good health. Some clones in this sample may be carry-over from other donors' samples.

This chain links TRBV27 with TRBJ1-5; D is undetermined. Trimming took off 2 bases at V and 3 bases at J, with 5 bases between the two ends. CDR3 length equals 13 residues. Germline CDR1 and CDR2: MNHEY and SMNVEV (reference sequence). The CDR3 DNA reads as TGTGCCAGCAGTTTAGAGATCAATCAGCCCCAGCATTTT. Protein: CASSLEINQPQHF.

The chain has TRBV5-4 and TRBJ2-1; TRBD2 might be the D (6 bases). Trimming pared 4 bases from V and 1 base from J, leaving 12 bases between. The CDR3 has 15 amino acids. CDR1 is SGHNT, CDR2 YYREEE, per germline (reference sequence). The CDR3 region is CASSGRLGSYNEQFF. The CDR3 nucleotides read TGTGCCAGCAGCGGAAGACTAGGGTCCTACAATGAGCAGTTCTTC.

The CDR3, as DNA: TGTGCCAGCAGTTATAACGACAGGGCTGGAAACACCATATATTTT. Its translation: CASSYNDRAGNTIYF. The genes are TRBV6-5 and TRBJ1-3, with 7 bases that match TRBD1. CDR1 is MNHEY and CDR2 is SVGAGI in the germline V gene. V was pared by 3 bases and J by 2 bases, with 4 bases of the junction left unmatched. CDR3 size: 15 residues.

V is TRBV7-8 and J is TRBJ1-2; 8 positions agree with TRBD1. This CDR3 has 13 residues. V lost 8 bases, J lost 1 base, and 3 bases stayed unmatched. Germline V gives CDR1 SGHVS, CDR2 FQNEAQ. The CDR3 loop reads CASRQGSNYGYTF. In nucleotides, the CDR3 is TGTGCCAGCCGACAGGGGAGTAACTATGGCTACACCTTC.